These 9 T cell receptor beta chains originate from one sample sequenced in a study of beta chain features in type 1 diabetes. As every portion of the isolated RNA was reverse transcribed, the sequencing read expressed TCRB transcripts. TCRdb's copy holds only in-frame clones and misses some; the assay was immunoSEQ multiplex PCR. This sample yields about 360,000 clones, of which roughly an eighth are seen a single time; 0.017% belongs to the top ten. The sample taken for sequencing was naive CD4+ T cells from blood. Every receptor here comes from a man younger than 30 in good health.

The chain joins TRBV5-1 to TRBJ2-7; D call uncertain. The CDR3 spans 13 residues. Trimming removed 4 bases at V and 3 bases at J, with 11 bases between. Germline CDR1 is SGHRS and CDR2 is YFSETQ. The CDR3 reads CASSGAYFYEQYF. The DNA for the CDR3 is TGCGCCAGCAGCGGAGCCTACTTCTACGAGCAGTACTTC.

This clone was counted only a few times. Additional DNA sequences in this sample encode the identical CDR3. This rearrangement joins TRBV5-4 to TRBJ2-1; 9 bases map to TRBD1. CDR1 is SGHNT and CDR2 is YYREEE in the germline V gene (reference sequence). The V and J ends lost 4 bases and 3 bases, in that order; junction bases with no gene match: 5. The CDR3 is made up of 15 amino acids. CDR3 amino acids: CASSRGQGSYNEQFF. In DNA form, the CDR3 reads TGTGCCAGCAGCCGGGGACAGGGAAGCTACAATGAGCAGTTCTTC.

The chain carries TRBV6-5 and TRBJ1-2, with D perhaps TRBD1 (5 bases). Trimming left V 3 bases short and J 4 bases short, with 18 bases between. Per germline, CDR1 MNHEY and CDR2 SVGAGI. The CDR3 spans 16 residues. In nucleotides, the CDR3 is TGTGCCAGCAGTTATACTCGATACAGGTTGGGCTATGGCTACACCTTC. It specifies CASSYTRYRLGYGYTF.

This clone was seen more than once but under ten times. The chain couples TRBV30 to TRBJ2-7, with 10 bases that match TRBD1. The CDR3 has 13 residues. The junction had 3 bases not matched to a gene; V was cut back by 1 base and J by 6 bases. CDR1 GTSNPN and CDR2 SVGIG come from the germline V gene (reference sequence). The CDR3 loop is CAWSGQGATEQYF. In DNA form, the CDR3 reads TGTGCCTGGAGTGGACAGGGGGCGACCGAGCAGTACTTC.

In DNA, the CDR3 is TGTGCCAGCAGCTCGGACCCCAGGGGGCCGGGGACTGAAGCTTTCTTT. Translated: CASSSDPRGPGTEAFF. J is TRBJ1-1 and V is TRBV5-6, with 8 bases matching TRBD1. The CDR3 spans 16 residues. Germline-derived CDR1 and CDR2 are SGHDT and YYEEEE. V was clipped by 3 bases and J by 5 bases; unmatched bases: 12.

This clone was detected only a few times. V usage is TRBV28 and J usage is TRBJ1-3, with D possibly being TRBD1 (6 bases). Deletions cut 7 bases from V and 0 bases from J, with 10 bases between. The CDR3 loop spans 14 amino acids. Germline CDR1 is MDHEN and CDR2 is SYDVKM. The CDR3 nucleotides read TGTGCCAGCACTTACAGGGTCTCTGGAAACACCATATATTTT. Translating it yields CASTYRVSGNTIYF.

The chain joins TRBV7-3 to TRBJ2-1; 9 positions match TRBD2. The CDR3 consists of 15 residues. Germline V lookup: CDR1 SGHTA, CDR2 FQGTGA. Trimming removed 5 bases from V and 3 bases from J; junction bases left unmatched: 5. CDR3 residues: CASSTRLADYNEQFF. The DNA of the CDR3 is TGTGCCAGCAGCACCCGACTAGCGGACTACAATGAGCAGTTCTTC.

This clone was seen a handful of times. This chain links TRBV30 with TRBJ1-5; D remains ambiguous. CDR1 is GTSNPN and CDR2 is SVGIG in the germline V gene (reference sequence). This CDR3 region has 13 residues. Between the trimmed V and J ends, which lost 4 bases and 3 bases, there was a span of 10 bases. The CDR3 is CAWNPQLNQPQHF. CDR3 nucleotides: TGTGCCTGGAATCCACAGCTCAATCAGCCCCAGCATTTT.

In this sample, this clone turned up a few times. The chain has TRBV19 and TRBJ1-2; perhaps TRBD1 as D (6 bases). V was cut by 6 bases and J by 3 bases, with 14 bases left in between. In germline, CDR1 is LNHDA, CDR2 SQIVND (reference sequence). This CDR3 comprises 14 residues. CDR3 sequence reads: CASRALGQDYGYTF. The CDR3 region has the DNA TGTGCCAGTAGAGCCTTGGGACAAGACTATGGCTACACCTTC.